The TCR beta chain under discussion was sequenced for a study of shared T cell receptors in the human thymus. The assay was immunoSEQ multiplex PCR, and TCRdb's table has in-frame clones only and misses some. The profile shows more than 300,000 clones, roughly 94% of them singletons. The germline CDR1 and CDR2 sequences are MDHEN and SYDVKM. The V end was cut by 2 bases, the J end by 4 bases, with 14 bases between. This CDR3 is 15 amino acids long. The specimen sequenced was thymocytes. The sequence was collected from a human donor. The genes are TRBV28 and TRBJ1-1; D is possibly TRBD1 (6 bases). The DNA for the CDR3 is TGTGCCAGCAGTTTAAGCGGAAAACAGGGCACTGAAGCTTTCTTT. Protein product: CASSLSGKQGTEAFF.